This T cell receptor beta chain stems from a study of identical twins. Template switching added a universal primer binding site, and final cDNA carried unique molecular identifiers. TCRdb ran MiXCR on the 5' RACE reads and lists one entry per CDR3 protein. The sample includes hundreds of thousands of distinct CDR3 sequences, 5.5% to 7.5% of them seen just once. Findings and limits, study-wide: Alpha sequences out of frame and shared by twins had excess low generation probability. Clonotypes of the beta chain that were abundant in cord blood carried fewer insertions (memory repertoires showed none).

The V and J ends lost 5 bases and 3 bases, in that order; junction bases with no gene match: 4. This CDR3 region has 14 residues. Germline assignment: CDR1 SGHDT and CDR2 YYEEEE. This clonotype was counted at least ten times. What it binds is unknown. Sequencing was carried out using naive T cells sorted from blood. This clonotype originated in a man younger than 35 in good health. The chain carries TRBV5-6 and TRBJ1-2; 10 bases fit TRBD1. The CDR3 DNA sequence: TGTGCCAGCAGGATGGACAGGGGGGACTATGGCTACACCTTC. This codes for CASRMDRGDYGYTF.